Shown below are 26 T cell receptor beta chains from a single sample sequenced in a study of shared clonotypes between healthy human individuals. Profiled with immunoSEQ multiplex PCR; TCRdb holds only in-frame clones, not every one. The sample comprises around 340,000 clones, roughly 80% of which are singletons, and 10% rests with the top ten. Specimen: memory CD4+ T cells sorted from blood. This sample's subset: CD45RA-negative fraction. All receptors derive from a man younger than 45 in good health.

The rearrangement joins TRBV11-2 to TRBJ2-5; TRBD1 or TRBD2 may be the D gene (6 bases each). Trimming removed 2 bases from V and 4 bases from J, with 20 bases in between. CDR1 and CDR2 (germline): SGHAT, FQNNGV. CDR3 length equals 17 residues. The CDR3 reads CASSLRGGWGFVETQYF. CDR3 bases: TGTGCCAGCAGCTTAAGAGGGGGGTGGGGCTTTGTAGAGACCCAGTACTTC.

The chain joins TRBV7-3 to TRBJ2-7; possible D gene TRBD1, 5 bases. CDR3 length equals 13 residues. The V end was cut by 5 bases, the J end by 7 bases, with 15 bases between. Germline V gene sequence: CDR1 SGHTA, CDR2 FQGTGA. The CDR3 DNA sequence: TGTGCCAGCAGCCCCTCGGTGGGGCCTGAGCAGTACTTC. Translated, it gives CASSPSVGPEQYF.

J is TRBJ2-1 and V is TRBV10-3, with 9 bases that match TRBD1. Germline V lookup: CDR1 ENHRY, CDR2 SYGVKD. Unmatched junction bases numbered 16, after V lost 8 bases and J lost 5 bases. This CDR3 has 17 residues. The CDR3 nucleotides read TGTGCCATCCGTCCCCTTACTAAGCGGGACAGGGACAATGAGCAGTTCTTC. Translated: CAIRPLTKRDRDNEQFF.

This clone has a handful of counts. The genes are TRBV18 and TRBJ1-4, with TRBD1 matching over 7 bases. V was pared by 4 bases and J by 7 bases, with 9 bases of the junction left unmatched. The CDR3 has 15 amino acids. CDR1 is KGHSH, CDR2 LQKENI, per germline. The CDR3 region has the DNA TGTGCCAGCTCACTCTCCGGGACAGACGGTGAAAAACTGTTTTTT. Translating it yields CASSLSGTDGEKLFF.

The chain carries TRBV13 and TRBJ1-3; no clear D. The ends were cut back, 5 bases at V and 2 bases at J, with 10 bases in the middle. The germline V gene has CDR1 PRHDT and CDR2 FYEKMQ (reference sequence). The CDR3 contains 14 residues. CDR3 sequence: CASSLARTGNTIYF. In DNA form, the CDR3 reads TGTGCCAGCAGCCTAGCACGGACTGGAAACACCATATATTTT.

The chain joins TRBV28 to TRBJ1-5; D gene ambiguous. The germline CDR1 and CDR2 sequences are MDHEN and SYDVKM. V lost 6 bases and J lost 2, with 11 bases in between. This CDR3 spans 14 amino acids. The CDR3 sequence: CASSPFSGNQPQHF. In DNA form, the CDR3 reads TGTGCCAGCAGCCCCTTTAGTGGCAATCAGCCCCAGCATTTT.

The rearrangement links TRBV5-1 to TRBJ2-1; 8 bases are shared with TRBD2. V lost 6 bases and J lost 6; bases outside the gene matches: 14. CDR1 and CDR2 from the germline V gene are SGHRS and YFSETQ. This CDR3 spans 16 amino acids. The CDR3 sequence: CASIEHAAGEGNEQFF. CDR3 coding DNA: TGCGCCAGCATTGAGCATGCAGCGGGAGAAGGCAATGAGCAGTTCTTC.

V usage is TRBV10-3 and J usage is TRBJ2-7; 16 bases are a match to TRBD2. Germline CDR1 and CDR2: ENHRY and SYGVKD. This CDR3 has 18 residues. V lost 6 bases and J lost 5; bases outside the gene matches: 13. The CDR3 nucleotides are TGTGCCATCAGCCAGAAAATGGGGACTAGCGGGAGGGCCGACGAGCAGTACTTC. This gives the protein CAISQKMGTSGRADEQYF.

The rearrangement links TRBV5-1 to TRBJ2-4; no reliable D call. Trimming shortened V by 2 bases and J by 8 bases, and 11 bases separated the two germline ends. Germline lookup yields CDR1 SGHRS and CDR2 YFSETQ. The CDR3 has 13 residues. The CDR3 DNA follows: TGCGCCAGCAGCTTAGAACCTAGTGACATTCAGTACTTC. Its translation is CASSLEPSDIQYF.

V gene TRBV7-8 combines with J gene TRBJ1-2; D remains ambiguous. Trimming stripped 2 bases from V and 0 bases from J, with 10 bases between. Germline V gives CDR1 SGHVS, CDR2 FQNEAQ. The CDR3 is 15 residues long. The CDR3 loop reads CASSLHDTANYGYTF. The DNA for the CDR3 is TGTGCCAGCAGCTTACACGATACGGCTAACTATGGCTACACCTTC.

The rearrangement joins TRBV9 to TRBJ2-5; perhaps TRBD2 as D (5 bases). The CDR3 extends over 11 amino acids. Looked up from germline, CDR1 is SGDLS and CDR2 is YYNGEE. V lost 7 bases and J lost 3, with 7 bases in between. In nucleotides, the CDR3 is TGTGCCAGCGGGAGAGAAGAGACCCAGTACTTC. Protein product: CASGREETQYF.

This clone was counted ten times or more. The V gene is TRBV9, the J gene TRBJ2-2; 14 nucleotides line up with TRBD2. This CDR3 has 23 residues. Per germline, CDR1 SGDLS and CDR2 YYNGEE. After removal of 0 bases from V and 6 bases from J, the junction contained 22 bases not matched to a gene. The CDR3 DNA follows: TGTGCCAGCAGCGTAGGTCCCGGGACTAGCGGGAGTCGTGCCGCGGAGGGCCCCGGGGAGCTGTTTTTT. This encodes CASSVGPGTSGSRAAEGPGELFF.

The chain employs TRBV11-2 and TRBJ1-5; D possibly corresponds to TRBD1 (5 bases). This CDR3 is 14 amino acids long. V lost 4 bases to trimming and J lost 5 bases, with 12 bases between them. CDR1 is SGHAT, CDR2 FQNNGV, per germline. The CDR3 region has the DNA TGTGCCAGCAGCTCGGGGCGCGTCGATCAGCCCCAGCATTTT. The encoded protein is CASSSGRVDQPQHF.

The chain uses TRBV5-4 and TRBJ2-1; TRBD2 aligns across 9 bases. Per the germline V gene, CDR1 is SGHNT and CDR2 is YYREEE (reference sequence). V lost 2 bases, J lost 0 bases, and 6 bases stayed unmatched. The CDR3 covers 17 residues. The CDR3 DNA follows: TGTGCCAGCAGCTTTCGACTAGCGGAGAGCTCCTACAATGAGCAGTTCTTC. Protein product: CASSFRLAESSYNEQFF.

V is TRBV28 and J is TRBJ2-3, with D uncertain. CDR1 is MDHEN and CDR2 is SYDVKM in the germline V gene. The CDR3 runs 14 residues. Between the trimmed V and J ends, which lost 4 bases and 1 base, there was a span of 9 bases. The CDR3 DNA reads as TGTGCCAGCAGTTACCCGTGGGGCACAGATACGCAGTATTTT. Its protein product is CASSYPWGTDTQYF.

V usage is TRBV5-1 and J usage is TRBJ2-3, with TRBD2 identical over 13 bases. Germline-derived CDR1 and CDR2 are SGHRS and YFSETQ. Trimming at V came to 0 bases and at J to 4 bases, leaving 11 bases not matched to a gene. This CDR3 comprises 19 residues. The CDR3 sequence: CASSLVRLAGGLGSDTQYF. DNA of the CDR3: TGCGCCAGCAGCTTGGTGCGACTAGCGGGGGGACTCGGCTCAGATACGCAGTATTTT.

On this clone: Additional DNA sequences in this sample encode the identical CDR3. The chain is built from TRBV18 and TRBJ2-5; D gene ambiguous. Germline V lookup: CDR1 KGHSH, CDR2 LQKENI. V lost 3 bases to trimming and J lost 3 bases, with 5 bases between them. CDR3 length equals 12 residues. CDR3 nucleotides: TGTGCCAGCTCACCCCCTGAAGAGACCCAGTACTTC. Protein sequence: CASSPPEETQYF. The variable domain in full, with the rest retrieved from reference TRBV18 and TRBJ2-5, is NAGVMQNPRHLVRRRGQEARLRCSPMKGHSHVYWYRQLPEEGLKFMVYLQKENIIDESGMPKERFSAEFPKEGPSILRIQQVVRGDSAAYFCASSPPEETQYFGPGTRLLVL.

The chain joins TRBV2 to TRBJ1-5; a possible D gene is TRBD1 (5 bases). The V gene's germline CDR1 is SNHLY and CDR2 FYNNEI. Between the trimmed V and J ends, which lost 5 bases and 3 bases, there was a span of 20 bases. The CDR3 totals 17 residues. In DNA form, the CDR3 reads TGTGCCAGCAGTAAAACTCTCCAGGGATGGGACAATCAGCCCCAGCATTTT. Translating gives CASSKTLQGWDNQPQHF.

The gene calls are TRBV7-9 and TRBJ2-7, with 7 bases identical to TRBD2. This CDR3 has 16 residues. Germline values: CDR1 SEHNR, CDR2 FQNEAQ (reference sequence). Germline trimming cut 7 bases from V and 3 bases from J; bases unmatched to any gene: 15. This chain's CDR3 is CASTFTPASGVYEQYF. The CDR3 nucleotides read TGTGCCAGCACCTTCACCCCGGCTAGCGGAGTCTACGAGCAGTACTTC.

The CDR3 sequence is CATSIGVAVFF. CDR3 in DNA: TGTGCCACCAGCATTGGCGTCGCGGTTTTCTTT. This chain connects TRBV15 to TRBJ1-1; D is ambiguous. CDR3 length: 11 residues. The germline gives CDR1 LNHNV, CDR2 YYDKDF (reference sequence). Trimming left V 4 bases short and J 13 bases short, with 13 bases between.

The gene calls are TRBV6-6 and TRBJ2-3, with D perhaps TRBD2 (6 bases). The germline V and J ends were trimmed by 5 bases and 8 bases, with 20 bases remaining between them. The CDR3 is 15 residues long. CDR1 and CDR2 (germline): MNHNY, SVGAGI (reference sequence). This CDR3 is CASSGAGGAHGTQYF. The CDR3 DNA reads as TGTGCCAGCAGTGGAGCGGGTGGTGCCCATGGTACGCAGTATTTT.

The V gene is TRBV4-1, the J gene TRBJ1-4; tentatively, D is TRBD1 (5 bases). V lost 0 bases, J lost 10 bases, and 21 bases lay in between. This CDR3 is 17 amino acids long. In germline, CDR1 is MGHRA, CDR2 YSYEKL. Here the CDR3 reads CASSQDRVGDLSRKLFF. CDR3 in DNA: TGCGCCAGCAGCCAAGATCGAGTCGGGGACTTATCCCGAAAACTGTTTTTT.

This clone has a handful of counts. CDR3 DNA sequence: TGTGCCAGCAGCGCTGACTTAACGGTGAAAAACACCATATATTTT. It is translated as CASSADLTVKNTIYF. This chain links TRBV5-4 with TRBJ1-3; D unresolved. CDR3 size: 15 residues. CDR1 and CDR2 from the germline V gene are SGHNT and YYREEE (reference sequence). Trimming removed 4 bases at V and 6 bases at J, with 17 bases between.

V usage is TRBV5-8 and J usage is TRBJ1-2; D is unresolved. The CDR3 has 14 amino acids. CDR1 and CDR2 from the germline V gene are SGHTS and YDEGEE. V was clipped by 6 bases and J by 1 base, with 13 bases between them. In DNA, the CDR3 is TGTGCCAGCACCAACTTAAGGGATAACTATGGCTACACCTTC. Amino acid sequence: CASTNLRDNYGYTF.

V and J are TRBV7-2 and TRBJ2-1; 7 nucleotides line up with TRBD1. The CDR3 loop spans 17 amino acids. Germline V lookup: CDR1 SGHTA, CDR2 FQGNSA. V was pared by 2 bases and J by 0 bases, with 7 bases of the junction left unmatched. The CDR3 DNA is TGTGCCAGCAGCTTAACACTCCGACAGGGCTCCTACAATGAGCAGTTCTTC. This gives the protein CASSLTLRQGSYNEQFF.

A word on this clone: A junction boundary mismatches the germline segment, possibly from a read error. This chain connects TRBV7-7 to TRBJ2-3; D possibly corresponds to TRBD2 (5 bases). Germline V gene sequence: CDR1 SSHAT, CDR2 FNYEAQ (reference sequence). The CDR3 loop spans 15 amino acids. The CDR3 reads CASSLGSELSDTQYF. The CDR3 DNA reads TGTGCTAGCAGCTTAGGTAGCGAACTATCAGATACGCAGTATTTT.